This T cell receptor (beta chain) was identified during a study of blood T cell repertoires in COVID-19. Donors were grouped by their self-reported clinical history. The CDR3 contains 13 residues. Assay used: immunoSEQ multiplex PCR; TCRdb lists only in-frame clones, some missing. The repertoire holds 140,000 or so clones, more than 75% seen once, with approximately 10% in the top ten. This clone was counted a few times. One end of the junction fails to match germline, which may point to a read error. The chain recombines TRBV12-3 or TRBV12-4 with TRBJ2-7; possibly TRBD1 for D (5 bases). Material for sequencing was PBMCs or T cells enriched from blood (not recorded which). This clonotype originated in a man aged 55 to 69 who had recovered from COVID-19. Here the CDR3 DNA reads TGTGCCAGCAGTTTAAAAGGGATGACAGCAAGAAACTTC. Translated, it gives CASSLKGMTARNF.